These 22 T cell receptor beta chains came from one sample sequenced in a study of cytomegalovirus exposure and HLA in healthy donors. Primers: 60 Vbeta forward and 13 Jbeta reverse. Sequencing used immunoSEQ multiplex PCR; TCRdb keeps in-frame clones, though not all of them. The sample comprises roughly 110,000 clones, roughly 80% of which are singletons, and about 2.5% rests with the top ten. Sequenced input: PBMCs. All receptors come from a man aged 40-49 years in good health and CMV-seronegative.

The gene calls are TRBV6-1 and TRBJ1-3; 8 bases align to TRBD1. V trimming: 2 bases; J trimming: 1 base; junction bases outside the gene matches: 4. The germline CDR1 and CDR2 sequences are MNHNS and SASEGT. The CDR3 contains 16 residues. This CDR3 is CASSEPGQGSGNTIYF. The CDR3 bases are TGTGCCAGCAGTGAACCCGGACAGGGTTCTGGAAACACCATATATTTT.

This chain joins TRBV19 and TRBJ2-3; TRBD2 matches 8 bases. The germline gives CDR1 LNHDA, CDR2 SQIVND (reference sequence). Trimming removed 10 bases from V and 15 bases from J; junction bases left unmatched: 18. The CDR3 length is 13 residues. CDR3 amino acids: CATRPTGTRFGYF. As DNA, the CDR3 is TGTGCCACCCGCCCGACCGGGACTAGGTTCGGCTATTTT.

This clone has only a few counts. The rearrangement links TRBV7-9 to TRBJ2-5; 12 bases are shared with TRBD1. After removal of 5 bases from V and 5 bases from J, the junction contained 15 bases not matched to a gene. Germline CDR1 SEHNR, CDR2 FQNEAQ (reference sequence). This CDR3 spans 18 amino acids. The CDR3 loop reads CASSLPPGQGALKETQYF. CDR3 sequence (DNA): TGTGCCAGCAGCCTACCCCCGGGACAGGGGGCGCTGAAGGAGACCCAGTACTTC.

CDR3 coding DNA: TGTGCCAGCAGCAAAACAGGGTCCGGGAACACTGAAGCTTTCTTT. It codes for CASSKTGSGNTEAFF. The rearrangement uses TRBV11-2 and TRBJ1-1; D perhaps matches TRBD1 (6 bases). The CDR3 runs 15 residues. Deletions cut 5 bases from V and 1 base from J, with 14 bases between. In germline, CDR1 is SGHAT, CDR2 FQNNGV.

This clone was found a few times. The rearrangement links TRBV6-1 to TRBJ1-1, with D hard to call. This CDR3 spans 12 amino acids. In germline, CDR1 is MNHNS, CDR2 SASEGT. V lost 2 bases to trimming and J lost 3 bases, with 4 bases between them. The CDR3 is CASSERYTEAFF. CDR3 sequence (DNA): TGTGCCAGCAGTGAACGTTACACTGAAGCTTTCTTT.

DNA of the CDR3: TGCGCCAGCAGCCAAGTCTTAGACAGGGGGTTTACTGAAGCTTTCTTT. Translated, it gives CASSQVLDRGFTEAFF. The chain couples TRBV4-1 to TRBJ1-1, with TRBD1 matching over 9 bases. CDR1 MGHRA and CDR2 YSYEKL come from the germline V gene. With V trimmed by 1 base and J by 5 bases, 8 bases remained unmatched. The CDR3 has 16 residues.

The chain couples TRBV14 to TRBJ1-1; 8 positions agree with TRBD1. From germline, CDR1 is SGHDN and CDR2 FVKESK. The V and J ends lost 7 bases and 3 bases, in that order; junction bases with no gene match: 10. This CDR3 comprises 15 residues. The CDR3 nucleotides read TGTGCCAGCACTCAGTACAGGGGGGAGTACACTGAAGCTTTCTTT. It yields the protein CASTQYRGEYTEAFF. The full variable domain, completed using reference TRBV14 and TRBJ1-1, is EAGVTQFPSHSVIEKGQTVTLRCDPISGHDNLYWYRRVMGKEIKFLLHFVKESKQDESGMPNNRFLAERTGGTYSTLKVQPAELEDSGVYFCASTQYRGEYTEAFFGQGTRLTVV.

V gene TRBV20-1 combines with J gene TRBJ2-1; D ambiguous. Germline V gives CDR1 DFQATT, CDR2 SNEGSKA (reference sequence). This CDR3 has 11 amino acids. Trimming cost V 1 base and J 9 bases, with 7 bases left between them. CDR3 amino acids: CSARGLVEQFF. As DNA, the CDR3 is TGCAGTGCTAGAGGACTGGTTGAGCAGTTCTTC.

The genes are TRBV19 and TRBJ2-2; the match to TRBD1 covers 9 bases. V lost 6 bases to trimming and J lost 4 bases; unmatched junction nucleotides: 9. Germline V lookup: CDR1 LNHDA, CDR2 SQIVND (reference sequence). There are 16 residues in the CDR3. CDR3: CASRGGQGIRTGELFF. CDR3 in DNA: TGTGCCAGTAGGGGGGGACAGGGAATTCGCACCGGGGAGCTGTTTTTT.

The rearrangement uses TRBV5-1 and TRBJ1-3; D unresolved. V was cut by 6 bases and J by 1 base, with 14 bases left in between. The CDR3 has 15 residues. From germline, CDR1 is SGHRS and CDR2 YFSETQ. The CDR3 sequence is CASTDGPESGNTIYF. The CDR3 bases are TGCGCCAGCACCGATGGGCCCGAATCTGGAAACACCATATATTTT.

The table lists this clone with a few counts. The gene calls are TRBV5-1 and TRBJ1-1; no clear D. Germline CDR1 is SGHRS and CDR2 is YFSETQ. The germline V and J ends were trimmed by 2 bases and 4 bases, with 9 bases remaining between them. The length of the CDR3 is 13 residues. The CDR3 coding sequence is TGCGCCAGCAGCTTTGCGGGCTCCACTGAAGCTTTCTTT. Protein: CASSFAGSTEAFF. Complete variable domain (other parts from reference TRBV5-1 and TRBJ1-1): KAGVTQTPRYLIKTRGQQVTLSCSPISGHRSVSWYQQTPGQGLQFLFEYFSETQRNKGNFPGRFSGRQFSNSRSEMNVSTLELGDSALYLCASSFAGSTEAFFGQGTRLTVV.

The chain employs TRBV5-1 and TRBJ2-2; D may be TRBD1 (5 bases). The V gene lost 4 bases and the J gene lost 2 bases, with 12 bases spanning the gap. Germline CDR1 and CDR2: SGHRS and YFSETQ. CDR3 length: 15 amino acids. In DNA form, the CDR3 reads TGCGCCAGCAGCATTTCAGGGTCTAACACCGGGGAGCTGTTTTTT. It codes for CASSISGSNTGELFF.

The chain is built from TRBV5-1 and TRBJ2-2; D is perhaps TRBD1 (6 bases). Trimming removed 4 bases from V and 0 bases from J, with 13 bases in between. The CDR3 contains 16 residues. Germline V gene data show CDR1 as SGHRS and CDR2 as YFSETQ. CDR3 sequence reads: CASSPGQIPNTGELFF. The CDR3 coding sequence is TGCGCCAGCAGCCCCGGACAGATCCCGAACACCGGGGAGCTGTTTTTT.

The chain recombines TRBV7-9 with TRBJ1-2; no firm D call. The ends were cut back, 3 bases at V and 0 bases at J, with 2 bases in the middle. CDR3 length: 12 amino acids. From germline, CDR1 is SEHNR and CDR2 FQNEAQ (reference sequence). The CDR3 coding sequence is TGTGCCAGCAGCTTTACTAACTATGGCTACACCTTC. This gives the protein CASSFTNYGYTF.

The chain is built from TRBV25-1 and TRBJ1-6, with 7 nucleotides matching TRBD1. Germline V gene lookup returns CDR1 MGHDK and CDR2 SYGVNS. The CDR3 is 15 residues long. With 5 bases clipped from V and 7 bases from J, the junction kept 8 bases outside the gene matches. CDR3: CASSPRDRANSPLHF. The CDR3 DNA reads as TGTGCCAGCAGTCCTCGGGACAGAGCGAATTCACCCCTCCACTTT.

The chain employs TRBV29-1 and TRBJ2-3, with D perhaps TRBD1 (6 bases). CDR1 and CDR2 from the germline V gene are SQVTM and ANQGSEA. The length of the CDR3 is 14 residues. V gave up 4 bases and J gave up 1 base, with 12 bases separating them. DNA of the CDR3: TGCAGCGTTGTAGGGGGTCCCGGCACAGATACGCAGTATTTT. It codes for CSVVGGPGTDTQYF.

Note on this clone: At one end the junction does not follow the germline gene, possibly because of a read error. The V gene is TRBV7-9, the J gene TRBJ2-3; possibly TRBD2 for D (7 bases). CDR3 size: 16 residues. Germline values: CDR1 SEHNR, CDR2 FQNEAQ (reference sequence). The CDR3 loop reads CSSSLAAGAVTDTQYF. Here the CDR3 DNA reads TGTTCCAGCAGCTTAGCGGCGGGGGCCGTGACAGATACGCAGTATTTT.

V gene TRBV6-5 combines with J gene TRBJ2-7; 9 positions match TRBD1. V was clipped by 2 bases and J by 6 bases; unmatched bases: 5. The CDR3 spans 14 residues. In germline, CDR1 is MNHEY, CDR2 SVGAGI. In DNA form, the CDR3 reads TGTGCCAGCAGTTACATGAGACAGGGGGGCGAGCAGTACTTC. Amino acids: CASSYMRQGGEQYF.

The chain carries TRBV2 and TRBJ2-5; D unresolved. The CDR3 sequence is 14 residues long. V was cut by 3 bases and J by 5 bases, with 13 bases left in between. Germline lookup yields CDR1 SNHLY and CDR2 FYNNEI. CDR3: CASSDEPRPETQYF. In DNA, the CDR3 is TGTGCCAGCAGTGATGAGCCTCGCCCCGAGACCCAGTACTTC.

This clone was seen only once. The chain recombines TRBV2 with TRBJ1-2; the D is unclear. The CDR3 extends over 14 amino acids. Germline CDR1 is SNHLY and CDR2 is FYNNEI. Trimming took 8 bases from V and 1 from J, leaving 14 bases between them. The CDR3 nucleotides are TGTGCCAGCGGAAAGGGAGCCAGTAACTATGGCTACACCTTC. It specifies CASGKGASNYGYTF.

The chain is built from TRBV7-3 and TRBJ2-3; weak D call: TRBD1 (5 bases). The CDR3 contains 15 residues. CDR1 SGHTA and CDR2 FQGTGA come from the germline V gene. V lost 1 base and J 2 bases, leaving 10 bases between the germline ends. The CDR3 spells CASSLSGQTTDTQYF. The CDR3 DNA sequence: TGTGCCAGCAGCTTAAGTGGACAAACCACAGATACGCAGTATTTT.

The rearrangement joins TRBV5-5 to TRBJ1-2, with 7 bases aligning to TRBD1. The ends lost 3 bases at V and 2 bases at J; junction bases unmatched: 7. The CDR3 loop spans 15 amino acids. Germline V gives CDR1 SGHKS, CDR2 YYEKEE (reference sequence). DNA for the CDR3: TGTGCCAGCAGCTCAGAAATGACAGGGAACTATGGCTACACCTTC. This gives the protein CASSSEMTGNYGYTF. Together with reference TRBV5-5 and TRBJ1-2, the CDR3 gives the full variable domain: DAGVTQSPTHLIKTRGQQVTLRCSPISGHKSVSWYQQVLGQGPQFIFQYYEKEERGRGNFPDRFSARQFPNYSSELNVNALLLGDSALYLCASSSEMTGNYGYTFGSGTRLTVV.